This TCR beta chain is from a study of cytomegalovirus exposure and HLA in healthy donors. Study findings and constraints: The study dropped some indistinguishable V segments, TRBV6-2 and TRBV6-3 among them.

Researchers ran the PCR with 60 Vbeta and 13 Jbeta primers. The protocol was immunoSEQ multiplex PCR, while the TCRdb copy is restricted to in-frame clones and leaves out a portion. There are around 160,000 clones in the sample; roughly 70% occur only once, and 2.5% to 3.5% lies in the top ten. In the case of this clone: No antigen is known for it.

J gave up 2 bases and V 7 bases, and 5 bases lay outside the gene matches. The CDR3 is made up of 13 amino acids. In germline, CDR1 is SNHLY, CDR2 FYNNEI. Sequenced sample: PBMCs. This TCR was sampled from a woman between 40 and 55 years old in good health and CMV-seropositive. J is TRBJ2-7 and V is TRBV2, with 7 bases that match TRBD2. This chain's CDR3 is CASTRDYTYEQYF. For the CDR3, the DNA is TGTGCCAGCACCAGGGACTACACCTACGAGCAGTACTTC.